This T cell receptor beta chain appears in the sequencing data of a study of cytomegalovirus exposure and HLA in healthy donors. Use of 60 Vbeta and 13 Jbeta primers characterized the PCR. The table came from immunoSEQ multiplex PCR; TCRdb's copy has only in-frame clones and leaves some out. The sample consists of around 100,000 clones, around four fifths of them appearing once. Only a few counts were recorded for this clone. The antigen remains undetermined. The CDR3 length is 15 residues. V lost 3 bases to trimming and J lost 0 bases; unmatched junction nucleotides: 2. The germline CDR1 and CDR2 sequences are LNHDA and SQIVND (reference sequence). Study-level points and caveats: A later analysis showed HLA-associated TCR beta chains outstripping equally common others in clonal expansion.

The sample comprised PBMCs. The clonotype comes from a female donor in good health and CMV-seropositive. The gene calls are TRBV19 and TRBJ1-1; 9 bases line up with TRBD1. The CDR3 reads CASSMGQGMNTEAFF. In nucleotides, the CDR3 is TGTGCCAGTAGTATGGGACAGGGCATGAACACTGAAGCTTTCTTT.